This T cell receptor (beta chain) originates from a study of T cell responses to AZD1222 COVID-19 vaccine. Findings of the study overall: Only six or seven AZD1222 recipients tested seropositive at baseline.

To note about this clone: Antigen unknown.

There are 12 residues in the CDR3. CDR1 is SQVTM, CDR2 ANQGSEA, per germline. V was shortened by 1 base and J by 8 bases, with 11 bases between the two germline ends. Profiled with immunoSEQ multiplex PCR; TCRdb holds only in-frame clones, not every one. The sample shows roughly 150,000 clones, roughly nine tenths of them seen only once. The chain recombines TRBV29-1 with TRBJ1-2; D is unclear. The sample consisted of peripheral blood, taken on day 0 of AZD1222 vaccination. The clonotype was recovered from an adult in good health. CDR3 sequence: CSVEATPGGYTF. In DNA, the CDR3 is TGCAGCGTTGAAGCGACACCTGGCGGCTACACCTTC.